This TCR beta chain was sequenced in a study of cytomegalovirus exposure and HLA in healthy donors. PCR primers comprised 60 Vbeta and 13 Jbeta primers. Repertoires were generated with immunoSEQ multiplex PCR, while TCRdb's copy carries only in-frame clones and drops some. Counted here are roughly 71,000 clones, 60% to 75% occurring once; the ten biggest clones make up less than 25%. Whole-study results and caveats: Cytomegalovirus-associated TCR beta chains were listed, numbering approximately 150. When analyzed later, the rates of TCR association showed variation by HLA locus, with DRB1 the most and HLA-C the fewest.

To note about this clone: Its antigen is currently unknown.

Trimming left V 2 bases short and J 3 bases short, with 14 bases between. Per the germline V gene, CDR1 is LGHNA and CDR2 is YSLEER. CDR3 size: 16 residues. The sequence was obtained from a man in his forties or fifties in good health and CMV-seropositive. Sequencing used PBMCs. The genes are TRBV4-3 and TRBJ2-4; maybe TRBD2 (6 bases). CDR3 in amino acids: CASSQMLGRGKNIQYF. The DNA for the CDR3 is TGCGCCAGCAGCCAAATGCTGGGGCGGGGCAAAAACATTCAGTACTTC.